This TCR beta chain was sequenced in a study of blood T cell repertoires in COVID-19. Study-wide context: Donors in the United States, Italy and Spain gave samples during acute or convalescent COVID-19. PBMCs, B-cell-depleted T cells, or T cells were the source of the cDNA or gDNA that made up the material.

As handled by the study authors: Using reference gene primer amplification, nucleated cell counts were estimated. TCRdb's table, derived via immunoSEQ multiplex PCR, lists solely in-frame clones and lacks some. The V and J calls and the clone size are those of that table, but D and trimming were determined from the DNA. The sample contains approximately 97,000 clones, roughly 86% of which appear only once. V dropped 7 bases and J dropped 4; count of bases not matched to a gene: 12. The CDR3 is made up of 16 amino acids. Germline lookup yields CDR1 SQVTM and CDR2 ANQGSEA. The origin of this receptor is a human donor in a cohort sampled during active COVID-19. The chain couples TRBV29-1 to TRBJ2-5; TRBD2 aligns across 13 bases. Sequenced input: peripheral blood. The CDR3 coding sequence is TGCAGCGGTACCGGGACTAGCGGGACCTCCGGAGAGACCCAGTACTTC. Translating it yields CSGTGTSGTSGETQYF.